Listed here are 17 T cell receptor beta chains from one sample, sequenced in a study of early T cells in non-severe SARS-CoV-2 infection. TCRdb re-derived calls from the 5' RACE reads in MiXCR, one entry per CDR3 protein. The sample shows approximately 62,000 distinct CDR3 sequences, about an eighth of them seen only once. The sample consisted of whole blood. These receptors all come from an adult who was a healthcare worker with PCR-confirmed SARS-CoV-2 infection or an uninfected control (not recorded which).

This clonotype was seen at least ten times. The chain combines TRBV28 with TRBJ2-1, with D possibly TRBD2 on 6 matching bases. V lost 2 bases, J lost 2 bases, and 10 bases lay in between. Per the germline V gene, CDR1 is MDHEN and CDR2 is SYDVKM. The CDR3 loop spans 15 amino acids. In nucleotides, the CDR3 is TGTGCCAGCAGTTTAGCGGGGAAAACCTACAATGAGCAGTTCTTC. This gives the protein CASSLAGKTYNEQFF.

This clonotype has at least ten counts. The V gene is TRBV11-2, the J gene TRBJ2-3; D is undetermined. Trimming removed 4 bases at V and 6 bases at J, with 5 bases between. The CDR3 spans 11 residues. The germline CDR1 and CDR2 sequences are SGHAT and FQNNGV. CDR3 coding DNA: TGTGCCAGCAGCTATGGGGATACGCAGTATTTT. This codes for CASSYGDTQYF.

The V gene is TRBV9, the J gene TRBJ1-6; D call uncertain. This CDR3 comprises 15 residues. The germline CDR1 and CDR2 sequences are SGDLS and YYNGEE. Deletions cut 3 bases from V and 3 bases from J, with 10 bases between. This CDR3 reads CASSGTGLYNSPLHF. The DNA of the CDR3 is TGTGCCAGCAGCGGGACTGGTCTCTATAATTCACCCCTCCACTTT.

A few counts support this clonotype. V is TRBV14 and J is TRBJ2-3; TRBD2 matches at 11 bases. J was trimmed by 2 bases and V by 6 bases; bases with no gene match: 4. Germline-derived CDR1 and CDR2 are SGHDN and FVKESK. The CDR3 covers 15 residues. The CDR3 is CASSRLAGNTDTQYF. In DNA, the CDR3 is TGTGCCAGCAGTCGACTAGCGGGAAACACAGATACGCAGTATTTT.

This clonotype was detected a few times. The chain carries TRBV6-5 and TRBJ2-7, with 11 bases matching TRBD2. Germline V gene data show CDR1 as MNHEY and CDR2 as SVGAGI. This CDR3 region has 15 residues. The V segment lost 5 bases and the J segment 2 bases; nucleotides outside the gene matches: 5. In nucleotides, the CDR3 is TGTGCCAGCAGTAACGGACTAGCGGGCACCTACGAGCAGTACTTC. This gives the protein CASSNGLAGTYEQYF.

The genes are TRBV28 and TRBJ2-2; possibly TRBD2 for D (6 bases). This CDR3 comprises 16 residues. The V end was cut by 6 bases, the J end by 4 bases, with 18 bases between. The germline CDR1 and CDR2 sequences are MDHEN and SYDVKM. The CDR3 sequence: CASSTYGGGPTGELFF. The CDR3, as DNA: TGTGCCAGCAGCACATACGGCGGAGGGCCCACCGGGGAGCTGTTTTTT.

The CDR3 region is CASSWTGETQYF. The CDR3 coding sequence is TGTGCCAGCAGCTGGACTGGAGAGACCCAGTACTTC. The chain links TRBV7-9 to TRBJ2-5; D is perhaps TRBD2 (5 bases). CDR3 length: 12 amino acids. V shed 4 bases and J shed 4 bases, with 7 bases lying between them. Germline-derived CDR1 and CDR2 are SEHNR and FQNEAQ (reference sequence).

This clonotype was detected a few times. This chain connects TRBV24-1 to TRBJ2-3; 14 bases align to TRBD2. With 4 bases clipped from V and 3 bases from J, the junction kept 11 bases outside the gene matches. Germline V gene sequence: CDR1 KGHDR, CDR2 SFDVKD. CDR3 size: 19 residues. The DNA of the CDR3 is TGTGCCACCAGTGACCCCGGGACTAGCGGGAGTGGGAGGACAGATACGCAGTATTTT. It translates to CATSDPGTSGSGRTDTQYF.

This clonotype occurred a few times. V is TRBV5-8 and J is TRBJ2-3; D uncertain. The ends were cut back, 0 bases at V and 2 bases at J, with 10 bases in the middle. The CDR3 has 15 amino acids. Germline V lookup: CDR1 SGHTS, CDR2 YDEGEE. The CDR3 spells CASSLGSKATDTQYF. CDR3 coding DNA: TGTGCCAGCAGCTTGGGATCGAAGGCCACAGATACGCAGTATTTT.

The CDR3 is CASRGGGSSYEQYF. Written as DNA, the CDR3 is TGTGCCAGCCGAGGGGGAGGGAGCTCCTACGAGCAGTACTTC. The chain links TRBV7-2 to TRBJ2-7; D perhaps matches TRBD2 (7 bases). V was trimmed by 8 bases and J by 0 bases, leaving 14 bases between them. The germline gives CDR1 SGHTA, CDR2 FQGNSA. The CDR3 is 14 residues long.

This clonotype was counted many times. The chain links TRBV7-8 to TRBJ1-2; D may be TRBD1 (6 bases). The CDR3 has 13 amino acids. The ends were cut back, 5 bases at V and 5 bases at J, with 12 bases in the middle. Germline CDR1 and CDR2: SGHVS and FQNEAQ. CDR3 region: CASSQQGRYGYTF. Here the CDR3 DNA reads TGTGCCAGCAGCCAACAGGGAAGGTATGGCTACACCTTC.

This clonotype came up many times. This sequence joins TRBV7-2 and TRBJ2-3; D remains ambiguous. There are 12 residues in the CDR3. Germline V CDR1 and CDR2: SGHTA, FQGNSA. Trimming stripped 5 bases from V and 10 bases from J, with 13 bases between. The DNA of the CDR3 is TGTGCCAGCAGCCTCCGACTGGGATCGCAGTATTTT. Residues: CASSLRLGSQYF.

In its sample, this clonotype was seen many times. The CDR3 coding sequence is TGTGCCAGCATAAAAGGGGGGCTGAACAATGAGCAGTTCTTC. Protein sequence: CASIKGGLNNEQFF. The chain recombines TRBV28 with TRBJ2-1, with D possibly called TRBD1 or TRBD2 (6 bases each). Germline V gives CDR1 MDHEN, CDR2 SYDVKM. V was cut by 7 bases and J by 5 bases, with 15 bases left in between. This CDR3 has 14 amino acids.

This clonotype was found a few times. CDR3 sequence reads: CSVTGGVGRTYEQYF. The CDR3 nucleotides read TGCAGCGTTACGGGGGGTGTAGGGCGGACCTACGAGCAGTACTTC. This sequence joins TRBV29-1 and TRBJ2-7, with TRBD2 matching over 7 bases. V shed 5 bases and J 2 bases; nucleotides not matched to a gene: 12. This CDR3 has 15 residues. Germline V lookup: CDR1 SQVTM, CDR2 ANQGSEA.

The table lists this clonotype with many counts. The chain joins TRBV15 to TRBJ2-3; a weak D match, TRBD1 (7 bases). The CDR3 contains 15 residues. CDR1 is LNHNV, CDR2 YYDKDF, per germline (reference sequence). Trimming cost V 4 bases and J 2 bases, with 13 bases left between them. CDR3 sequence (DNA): TGTGCCACCAGCACGGGCGGGACAGTCACAGATACGCAGTATTTT. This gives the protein CATSTGGTVTDTQYF.

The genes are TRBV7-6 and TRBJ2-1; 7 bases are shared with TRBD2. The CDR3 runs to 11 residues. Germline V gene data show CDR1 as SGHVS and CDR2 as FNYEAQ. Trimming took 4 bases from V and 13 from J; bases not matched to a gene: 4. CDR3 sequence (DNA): TGTGCCAGCAGCTCCGGGACTACACAGTTCTTC. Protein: CASSSGTTQFF.

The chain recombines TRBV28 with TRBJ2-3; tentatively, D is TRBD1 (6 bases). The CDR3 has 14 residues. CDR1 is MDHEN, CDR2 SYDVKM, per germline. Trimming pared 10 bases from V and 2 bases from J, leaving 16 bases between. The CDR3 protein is CATSPWDTTDTQYF. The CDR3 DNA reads TGTGCCACCTCCCCCTGGGACACCACAGATACGCAGTATTTT.